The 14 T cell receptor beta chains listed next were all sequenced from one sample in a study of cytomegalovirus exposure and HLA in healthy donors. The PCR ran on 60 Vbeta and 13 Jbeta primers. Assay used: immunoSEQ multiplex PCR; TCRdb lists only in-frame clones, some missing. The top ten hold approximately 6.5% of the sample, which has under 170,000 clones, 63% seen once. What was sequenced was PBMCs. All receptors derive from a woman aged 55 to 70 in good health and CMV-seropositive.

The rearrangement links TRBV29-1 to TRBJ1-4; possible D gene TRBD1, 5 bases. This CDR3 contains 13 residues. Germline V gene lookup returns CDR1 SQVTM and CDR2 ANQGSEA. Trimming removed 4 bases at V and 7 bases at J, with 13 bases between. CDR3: CSVGGTGGEKLFF. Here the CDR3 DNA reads TGCAGCGTTGGAGGAACGGGGGGTGAAAAACTGTTTTTT.

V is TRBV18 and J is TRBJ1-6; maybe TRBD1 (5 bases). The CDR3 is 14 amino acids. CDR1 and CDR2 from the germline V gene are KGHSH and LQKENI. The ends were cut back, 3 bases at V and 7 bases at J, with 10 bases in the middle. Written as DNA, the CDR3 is TGTGCCAGCTCACCCCGGGGGAACAATTCACCCCTCCACTTT. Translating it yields CASSPRGNNSPLHF.

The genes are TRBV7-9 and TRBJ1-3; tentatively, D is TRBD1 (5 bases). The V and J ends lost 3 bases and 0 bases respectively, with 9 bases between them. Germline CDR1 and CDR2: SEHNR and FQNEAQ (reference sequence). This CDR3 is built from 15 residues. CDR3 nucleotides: TGTGCCAGCAGCTTTGGGGGGACCTCTGGAAACACCATATATTTT. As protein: CASSFGGTSGNTIYF.

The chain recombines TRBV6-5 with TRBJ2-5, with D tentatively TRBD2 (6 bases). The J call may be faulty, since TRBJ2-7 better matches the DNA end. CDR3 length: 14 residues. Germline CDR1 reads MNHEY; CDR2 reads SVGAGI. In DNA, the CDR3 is TGTGCCAGCGGCTCGATCCTAGCGAACTACGAGCAGTACTTC. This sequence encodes CASGSILANYEQYF.

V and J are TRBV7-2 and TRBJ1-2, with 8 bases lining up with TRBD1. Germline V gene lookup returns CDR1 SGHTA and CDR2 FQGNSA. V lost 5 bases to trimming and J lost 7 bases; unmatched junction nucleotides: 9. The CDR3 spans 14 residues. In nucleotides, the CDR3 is TGTGCCAGCAGCCTAGGGCAGGGGGCCCGTGGCTACACCTTC. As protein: CASSLGQGARGYTF.

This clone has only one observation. The CDR3 DNA follows: TGCGCCAGCAGCGCGCCGGGACTAGCGGGAATCGAGCAGTACTTC. Its translation: CASSAPGLAGIEQYF. The rearrangement uses TRBV4-1 and TRBJ2-7; 13 bases match TRBD2. V was pared by 5 bases and J by 6 bases, with 7 bases of the junction left unmatched. From germline, CDR1 is MGHRA and CDR2 YSYEKL. The CDR3 covers 15 residues.

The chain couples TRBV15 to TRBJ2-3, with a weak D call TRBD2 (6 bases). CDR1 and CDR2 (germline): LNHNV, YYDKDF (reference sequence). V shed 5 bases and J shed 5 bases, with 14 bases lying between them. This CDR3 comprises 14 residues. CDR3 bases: TGTGCCACCAGCCGGACGGGAGTAAGAGATACGCAGTATTTT. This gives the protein CATSRTGVRDTQYF.

CDR3 bases: TGTGCCAGCAGCGTCGGACAGGCGAACACTGAAGCTTTCTTT. Translating it yields CASSVGQANTEAFF. The rearrangement uses TRBV9 and TRBJ1-1, with 7 positions matching TRBD1. J was trimmed by 1 base and V by 2 bases; bases with no gene match: 2. The germline V gene has CDR1 SGDLS and CDR2 YYNGEE. The CDR3 sequence is 14 residues long.

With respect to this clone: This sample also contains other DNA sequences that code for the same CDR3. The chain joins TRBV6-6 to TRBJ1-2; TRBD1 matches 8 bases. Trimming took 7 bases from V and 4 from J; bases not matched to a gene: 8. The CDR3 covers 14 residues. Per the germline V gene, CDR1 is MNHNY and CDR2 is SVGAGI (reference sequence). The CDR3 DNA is TGTGCCAGCAACCAACAGGGACAGGCCTATGGCTACACCTTC. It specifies CASNQQGQAYGYTF.

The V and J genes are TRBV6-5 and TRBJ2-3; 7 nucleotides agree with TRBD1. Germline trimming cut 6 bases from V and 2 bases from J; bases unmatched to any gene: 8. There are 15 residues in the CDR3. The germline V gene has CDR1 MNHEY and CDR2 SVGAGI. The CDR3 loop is CASRHQGQVTDTQYF. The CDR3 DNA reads TGTGCCAGCAGACACCAAGGACAGGTCACAGATACGCAGTATTTT.

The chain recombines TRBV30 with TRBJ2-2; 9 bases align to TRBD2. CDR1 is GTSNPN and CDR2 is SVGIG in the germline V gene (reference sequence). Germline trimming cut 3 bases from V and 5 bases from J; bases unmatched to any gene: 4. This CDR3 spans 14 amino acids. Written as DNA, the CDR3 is TGTGCCTGGAGGCGGGAGGGAAGGACCGGGGAGCTGTTTTTT. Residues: CAWRREGRTGELFF.

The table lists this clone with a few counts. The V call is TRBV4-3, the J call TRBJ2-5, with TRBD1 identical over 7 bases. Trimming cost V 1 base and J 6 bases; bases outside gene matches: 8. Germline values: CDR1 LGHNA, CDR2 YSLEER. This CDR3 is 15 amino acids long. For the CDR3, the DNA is TGCGCCAGCAGCCAAGGTCCGCGACAGGGACAGACCCAGTACTTC. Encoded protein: CASSQGPRQGQTQYF.

The DNA for the CDR3 is TGTGCCAGCAGCTCGCGACTAGCGGGAGATGAGACCCAGTACTTC. The encoded protein is CASSSRLAGDETQYF. The rearrangement uses TRBV7-8 and TRBJ2-5, with TRBD2 identical over 12 bases. This CDR3 is 15 amino acids long. The trim removed 4 bases at V and 5 bases at J, leaving 5 bases unmatched. Germline loops: CDR1 SGHVS, CDR2 FQNEAQ.

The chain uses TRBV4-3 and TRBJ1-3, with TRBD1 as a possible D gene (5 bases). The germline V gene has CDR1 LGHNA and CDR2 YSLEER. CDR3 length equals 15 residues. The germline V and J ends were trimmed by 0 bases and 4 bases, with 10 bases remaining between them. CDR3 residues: CASSQDGGLGNTIYF. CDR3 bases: TGCGCCAGCAGCCAAGATGGGGGACTAGGAAACACCATATATTTT.